Listed below are T cell receptor beta chains from one sample, sequenced in a study of PD-1 blockade in classical Hodgkin lymphoma. The table came from immunoSEQ multiplex PCR; TCRdb's copy has only in-frame clones and leaves some out. The data contain almost 85,000 clones, approximately 88% of them singletons. Sequences were derived from peripheral blood mononuclear cells (PBMCs), sampled at baseline. The receptor set was obtained from a human donor with classical Hodgkin lymphoma. Both conserved end residues are part of each CDR3. Each record gives: CDR3 length, clone size, D gene, V gene, J gene, CDR3 DNA, CDR3 protein. A D gene is named only where the DNA matches it firmly. Some rows mark clone size as missing; the rest say once, few, many or name a class of expanded clone.

len: 16
abundance: -
d_gene: -
v_gene: TRBV28
j_gene: TRBJ1-4
CDR3nt: TGTGCCAGCAGTGCCCTCGGGACTGTAACTAATGAAAAACTGTTTTTT
CDR3aa: CASSALGTVTNEKLFF

len: 12
abundance: -
d_gene: TRBD1
v_gene: TRBV5-1
j_gene: TRBJ1-1
CDR3nt: TGCGCCAGCAGCCCGACAGGGGATCCAGCTTTCTTT
CDR3aa: CASSPTGDPAFF

len: 12
abundance: -
d_gene: TRBD1
v_gene: TRBV18
j_gene: TRBJ1-1
CDR3nt: TGTGCCAGCTCAACGGGACAGGGTGAAGCTTTCTTT
CDR3aa: CASSTGQGEAFF

len: 13
abundance: -
d_gene: -
v_gene: TRBV10-2
j_gene: TRBJ2-1
CDR3nt: TGCGCCTCAAGACTAGAGGTTTACAATGAGCAGTTCTTC
CDR3aa: CASRLEVYNEQFF

len: 12
abundance: few
d_gene: -
v_gene: TRBV5-1
j_gene: TRBJ1-2
CDR3nt: TGCGCCAGCAGCATAACAGGGAATGGCTACACCTTC
CDR3aa: CASSITGNGYTF

len: 14
abundance: once
d_gene: -
v_gene: TRBV25-1
j_gene: TRBJ1-1
CDR3nt: TGTGCCAGCACCTCCTCACAGGGGAACACTGAAGCTTTCTTT
CDR3aa: CASTSSQGNTEAFF

len: 14
abundance: -
d_gene: -
v_gene: TRBV4-1
j_gene: TRBJ2-2
CDR3nt: TGCGCCAGCAGTCCAACCAGGAACACCGGGGAGCTGTTTTTT
CDR3aa: CASSPTRNTGELFF

len: 16
abundance: -
d_gene: -
v_gene: TRBV5-8
j_gene: TRBJ2-3
CDR3nt: TGTGCCAGCAGCCCGGGGAGTGTCTATAGCACAGATACGCAGTATTTT
CDR3aa: CASSPGSVYSTDTQYF

len: 16
abundance: once
d_gene: TRBD2
v_gene: TRBV27
j_gene: TRBJ2-7
CDR3nt: TGTGCCAGCAGTGGGGGGGTGGGCCGGAGCTCCTACGAGCAGTACTTC
CDR3aa: CASSGGVGRSSYEQYF

len: 12
abundance: -
d_gene: -
v_gene: TRBV7-2
j_gene: TRBJ2-1
CDR3nt: TGTGCCAGCAGCGTCCTCTCGGGCGCGCAGTTCTTC
CDR3aa: CASSVLSGAQFF

len: 13
abundance: few
d_gene: -
v_gene: TRBV25-1
j_gene: TRBJ1-1
CDR3nt: TGTGCCAGCAGTAAACAGGAATACGAACGGGCTTTCTTT
CDR3aa: CASSKQEYERAFF

len: 12
abundance: -
d_gene: -
v_gene: TRBV19
j_gene: TRBJ2-3
CDR3nt: TGTGCCAGTAGTGCTAGAACAGATACGCAGTATTTT
CDR3aa: CASSARTDTQYF

len: 12
abundance: -
d_gene: -
v_gene: TRBV7-8
j_gene: TRBJ1-2
CDR3nt: TGTGCCAGCAGCTTATACTCTGGCGGCTACACCTTC
CDR3aa: CASSLYSGGYTF

len: 18
abundance: -
d_gene: -
v_gene: TRBV5-1
j_gene: TRBJ2-1
CDR3nt: TGCGCCAGCAGCTTGGTAGGGGCGCCGCAAAATAGCTACAATGAGCAGTTCTTC
CDR3aa: CASSLVGAPQNSYNEQFF

len: 14
abundance: -
d_gene: TRBD1
v_gene: TRBV29-1
j_gene: TRBJ1-1
CDR3nt: TGCAGCGTACGCATCCAGGGGGATGGGACTGAAGCTTTCTTT
CDR3aa: CSVRIQGDGTEAFF

len: 16
abundance: -
d_gene: -
v_gene: TRBV4-3
j_gene: TRBJ2-6
CDR3nt: TGCGCCAGCAGCCAAGATGTCGGCTCTGGGGCCAACGTCCTGACTTTC
CDR3aa: CASSQDVGSGANVLTF

len: 15
abundance: -
d_gene: -
v_gene: TRBV5-6
j_gene: TRBJ2-7
CDR3nt: TGTGCCAGCAGCTTGGCACTAGGGAGCTCCTACGAGCAGTACTTC
CDR3aa: CASSLALGSSYEQYF

len: 12
abundance: -
d_gene: -
v_gene: TRBV5-1
j_gene: TRBJ1-2
CDR3nt: TGCGCCAGCAGCTTGGACGGCTATGGCTACACCTTC
CDR3aa: CASSLDGYGYTF

len: 15
abundance: -
d_gene: -
v_gene: TRBV5-5
j_gene: TRBJ1-2
CDR3nt: TGTGCCAGCAGCTTGGATGTGAATCTAAACGGAGGCTACACCTTC
CDR3aa: CASSLDVNLNGGYTF

len: 14
abundance: -
d_gene: TRBD1
v_gene: TRBV4-1
j_gene: TRBJ2-7
CDR3nt: TGCGCCAGCAGCCAAGTGTCAGGGGGCTACGAGCAGTACTTC
CDR3aa: CASSQVSGGYEQYF

len: 14
abundance: -
d_gene: -
v_gene: TRBV30
j_gene: TRBJ1-1
CDR3nt: TGTGCCTGGAGTGTATCTGAGTTGGACACTGAAGCTTTCTTT
CDR3aa: CAWSVSELDTEAFF

len: 15
abundance: -
d_gene: TRBD2
v_gene: TRBV5-1
j_gene: TRBJ2-2
CDR3nt: TGCGCCAGCAGCGGGGGGACTAGCGGGAGGCCGGAGCTGTTTTTT
CDR3aa: CASSGGTSGRPELFF

len: 14
abundance: -
d_gene: TRBD1
v_gene: TRBV6-1
j_gene: TRBJ1-5
CDR3nt: TGTGCCAGCAGTGAACTTGACAGGGGCCAGCCCCAGCATTTT
CDR3aa: CASSELDRGQPQHF

len: 17
abundance: -
d_gene: -
v_gene: TRBV19
j_gene: TRBJ1-5
CDR3nt: TGTGCCAGTAGTATAGATTTTGGAGGGTTTAACAATCAGCCCCAGCATTTT
CDR3aa: CASSIDFGGFNNQPQHF

len: 15
abundance: -
d_gene: -
v_gene: TRBV7-2
j_gene: TRBJ1-5
CDR3nt: TGTGCCAGCAGCTTAAGATTCGGGGGAGGTCAGCCCCAGCATTTT
CDR3aa: CASSLRFGGGQPQHF

len: 15
abundance: -
d_gene: TRBD1
v_gene: TRBV18
j_gene: TRBJ1-3
CDR3nt: TGTGCCAGCTCCCTCAGGGGGAATACTGGAAACACCATATATTTT
CDR3aa: CASSLRGNTGNTIYF

len: 14
abundance: -
d_gene: -
v_gene: TRBV2
j_gene: TRBJ1-4
CDR3nt: TGTGCCAGCAGTGGTAACAGGGCCAAAGAAAAACTGTTTTTT
CDR3aa: CASSGNRAKEKLFF

len: 15
abundance: once
d_gene: -
v_gene: TRBV5-6
j_gene: TRBJ2-1
CDR3nt: TGTGCCAGCAGCTTGTGGACAGATCGGTACAATGAGCAGTTCTTC
CDR3aa: CASSLWTDRYNEQFF

len: 14
abundance: -
d_gene: TRBD1
v_gene: TRBV6-5
j_gene: TRBJ1-2
CDR3nt: TGTGCCAGCAGCGGACAGGGCGGCACTTATGGCTACACCTTC
CDR3aa: CASSGQGGTYGYTF

len: 16
abundance: -
d_gene: -
v_gene: TRBV7-6
j_gene: TRBJ1-5
CDR3nt: TGTGCCAGCAGCTTAGAACCCCCCGGAGGCAATCAGCCCCAGCATTTT
CDR3aa: CASSLEPPGGNQPQHF

len: 16
abundance: -
d_gene: TRBD2
v_gene: TRBV13
j_gene: TRBJ2-3
CDR3nt: TGTGCCAGCAGCTTAGCTAGCGGAGGTCGCACAGATACGCAGTATTTT
CDR3aa: CASSLASGGRTDTQYF

len: 13
abundance: -
d_gene: -
v_gene: TRBV11-3
j_gene: TRBJ2-5
CDR3nt: TGTGCCAGCAGCTTAGTTTCCGGGGAGACCCAGTACTTC
CDR3aa: CASSLVSGETQYF

len: 16
abundance: -
d_gene: -
v_gene: TRBV2
j_gene: TRBJ2-3
CDR3nt: TGTGCCAGCAGTGCAGACAGAGACTTTCCGCCCGATACGCAGTATTTT
CDR3aa: CASSADRDFPPDTQYF

len: 16
abundance: -
d_gene: -
v_gene: TRBV5-1
j_gene: TRBJ2-3
CDR3nt: TGCGCCAGCAGGATGGGGTTGGGGCAGGGCTTAGATACGCAGTATTTT
CDR3aa: CASRMGLGQGLDTQYF

len: 18
abundance: -
d_gene: -
v_gene: TRBV5-6
j_gene: TRBJ1-2
CDR3nt: TGTGCCAGCAGCCCCGGGACACCATCTCCCCGCATTAACTATGGCTACACCTTC
CDR3aa: CASSPGTPSPRINYGYTF